This T cell receptor (beta chain) is drawn from a study of CD8 T cells in Susac syndrome. RNA amounts of about 0.45 to 1 ug underwent reverse transcription with random hexamers. Amplification of TCR beta CDR3 by immunoSEQ multiplex PCR spanned 54 Vbeta and 13 Jbeta. TCRdb itself ran the immunoSEQ multiplex PCR reads through MiXCR, one entry per CDR3 protein. In the table there are over 150,000 distinct CDR3 sequences, over 85% of which are singletons. The receptor comes from a human donor with multiple sclerosis. Sequencing used CD4+ T cells from PBMCs.

The CDR3 reads CASSESPGRGSGQYF. The CDR3, as DNA: TGTGCCAGCAGTGAATCCCCCGGGAGGGGCAGCGGGCAGTACTTC. This chain connects TRBV25-1 to TRBJ2-7; 8 nucleotides agree with TRBD2. The V segment lost 1 base and the J segment 9 bases; nucleotides outside the gene matches: 11. Germline V CDR1 and CDR2: MGHDK, SYGVNS. The CDR3 runs to 15 residues.